The rows below give T cell receptor beta chains drawn from one sample of a study of T cells in tuberculosis. Generated by immunoSEQ multiplex PCR, the TCRdb table keeps only in-frame clones and is missing some. The data contain about 58,000 clones, approximately 85% of them singletons. The sequencing input was CD1b-GMM tetramer-negative cells sorted from PBMCs. The receptors here all came from an adult woman with latent tuberculosis. The CDR3 runs from the conserved cysteine through the conserved F or W. A D gene is named only where the DNA matches it firmly. A row's size may be missing; if present it is once, few, many or a size class.

>-|TRBV7-2|TRBD2|TRBJ2-3
TGTGCCAGCAGCTATACTAGCGTCGGCACAGATACGCAGTATTTT
CASSYTSVGTDTQYF
>-|TRBV2|-|TRBJ2-7
TGTGCCAGCAGTGGTTTAAAGGGAGTCTACGAGCAGTACTTC
CASSGLKGVYEQYF
>-|TRBV30|-|TRBJ1-5
TGTGCCTGGAGCCTGGGGAGTAGCAATCAGCCCCAGCATTTT
CAWSLGSSNQPQHF
>-|TRBV19|-|TRBJ2-3
TGTGCCAGTAGTAAAAGACAGCTCTCTAGCACAGATACGCAGTATTTT
CASSKRQLSSTDTQYF
>-|TRBV7-2|-|TRBJ1-5
TGTGCCAGCAGCTGGACTAGGGCCAATCAGCCCCAGCATTTT
CASSWTRANQPQHF
>-|TRBV6-1|TRBD1|TRBJ2-7
TGTGCCAGCAGTGAGGGACAGGGTTTGTACGAGCAGTACTTC
CASSEGQGLYEQYF
>-|TRBV20-1|-|TRBJ1-1
TGCAGTGCCCTAAATCTCCCTGAAGCTTTCTTT
CSALNLPEAFF
>-|TRBV4-1|-|TRBJ1-2
TGCGCCAGCAGGACGATGCAGGGGATGGGATATGGCTACACCTTC
CASRTMQGMGYGYTF
>-|TRBV7-9|-|TRBJ2-3
TGTGCCAGCAGCTTAAGCCCGGTACCTGAAGATACGCAGTATTTT
CASSLSPVPEDTQYF
>-|TRBV7-2|-|TRBJ2-7
TGTGCCAGCAGCTTAGGGGTGACTGGCTCCCCCCACGAGCAGTACTTC
CASSLGVTGSPHEQYF
>-|TRBV28|-|TRBJ2-7
TGTGCCAGCAGTTCCCCCGGAGGGGCCCTGAGCTCCTACGAGCAGTACTTC
CASSSPGGALSSYEQYF
>-|TRBV5-1|TRBD1|TRBJ2-6
TGCGCCAGCAGCTTGGTGGGACAGGGGGCATCTGGGGCCAACGTCCTGACTTTC
CASSLVGQGASGANVLTF
>-|TRBV4-3|-|TRBJ1-2
TGCGCCAGCAGCCAAGATCCGGTCGGGGGCTATGGCTACACCTTC
CASSQDPVGGYGYTF
>medium-sized|TRBV4-2|-|TRBJ1-1
TGTGCCAGCAGCCCGGGGAAGAACACTGAAGCTTTCTTT
CASSPGKNTEAFF
>-|TRBV7-9|-|TRBJ1-4
TGTGCCAGCAGCTTCCCGAACAGGGATAATGAAAAACTGTTTTTT
CASSFPNRDNEKLFF
>few|TRBV15|TRBD1|TRBJ1-5
TGTGCCACCAGCCGGACAGGGGGCAATCAGCCCCAGCATTTT
CATSRTGGNQPQHF
>-|TRBV29-1|-|TRBJ2-5
TGCAGCGTTGTCCCAATACTATCGGAGACCCAGTACTTC
CSVVPILSETQYF
>-|TRBV7-3|TRBD2|TRBJ2-3
TGTGCCAGCAGCTACTCGGGGGGGCCCACAGATACGCAGTATTTT
CASSYSGGPTDTQYF
>-|TRBV7-9|-|TRBJ2-3
TGTGCCAGCAGCTTAGTAATTCTAGATACGCAGTATTTT
CASSLVILDTQYF
>-|TRBV5-1|TRBD1|TRBJ2-7
TGCGCCAGCAGTTCCGGACAGGGATCCCCCTACGAGCAGTACTTC
CASSSGQGSPYEQYF
>-|TRBV5-4|TRBD2|TRBJ2-7
TGTGCCAGCAGCCTCAGGGAGGGGACTACCTACGAGCAGTACTTC
CASSLREGTTYEQYF
>-|TRBV30|TRBD2|TRBJ2-1
TGTGCCTGTTGGACTAGCGGGAGGGAAGCCTACAATGAGCAGTTCTTC
CACWTSGREAYNEQFF
>-|TRBV4-2|TRBD1|TRBJ1-2
TGTGCCAGCAGCCAAGGGGACAGGGTTGTGTCCTATGGCTACACCTTC
CASSQGDRVVSYGYTF
>-|TRBV7-2|TRBD2|TRBJ2-1
TGTGCCAGCAGCTTTGAGCGGGAGCCTTCCTACAATGAGCAGTTCTTC
CASSFEREPSYNEQFF
>-|TRBV27|TRBD1|TRBJ2-3
TGTGCCAGCAGCCATGGACAGGGGGCGTATACGCAGTATTTT
CASSHGQGAYTQYF
>-|TRBV7-2|-|TRBJ2-1
TGTGCCAGCAGCTTAATACTAGAGCAGTTCTTC
CASSLILEQFF
>-|TRBV19|TRBD1|TRBJ2-7
TGTGCCAGCCAGGACAGGGCCTACGAGCAGTACTTC
CASQDRAYEQYF
>few|TRBV7-9|-|TRBJ2-7
TGTGCCAGCAGCACCGGTACCCCCTACGAGCAGTACTTC
CASSTGTPYEQYF
>-|TRBV7-3|TRBD2|TRBJ2-1
TGTGCCAGCAGCTTAATGGCGGGGGTAAGCTCCTACAATGAGCAGTTCTTC
CASSLMAGVSSYNEQFF
>-|TRBV19|-|TRBJ2-7
TGTGCCAGTAGTATACAGGACAGCTCCTACGAGCAGTACTTC
CASSIQDSSYEQYF
>-|TRBV5-1|TRBD1|TRBJ2-1
TGCGCCAGCAGCCCTGGGACAGGGGCGGGTGAGCAGTTCTTC
CASSPGTGAGEQFF
>-|TRBV14|-|TRBJ2-6
TGTGCCAGCAGCCTACAGGTCTCTGGGGCCAACGTCCTGACTTTC
CASSLQVSGANVLTF
>-|TRBV6-1|-|TRBJ1-5
TGTGCCAGCAGCTCCCAACAGGGCGGTCAGCCCCAGCATTTT
CASSSQQGGQPQHF
>-|TRBV6-6|-|TRBJ1-1
TGTGCCGGTTCGACAGTTAACACTGAAGCTTTCTTT
CAGSTVNTEAFF
>-|TRBV2|-|TRBJ2-6
TGTGCCAGCCAATCTGGGGCCAACGTCCTGACTTTC
CASQSGANVLTF
>-|TRBV6-6|TRBD1|TRBJ1-2
TGTGCCAGCAGTGACAACCCGACAGGGTCCGGCGGCTACACCTTC
CASSDNPTGSGGYTF
>-|TRBV2|-|TRBJ2-3
TGTGCCAGCAGTGTGACTAGGGCCACAGATACGCAGTATTTT
CASSVTRATDTQYF
>-|TRBV11-2|-|TRBJ2-5
TGTGCCAGCAGCTTACAGGGGGGAGGAGAGACCCAGTACTTC
CASSLQGGGETQYF
>-|TRBV6-1|TRBD1|TRBJ2-7
TGTGCCAGCAGCATCACACAGGGGACGGGGGAGCAGTACTTC
CASSITQGTGEQYF
>-|TRBV19|-|TRBJ2-7
TGTGCCAGTAGTCCCGGGACTCCCTACGAGCAGTACTTC
CASSPGTPYEQYF
>-|TRBV6-1|TRBD2|TRBJ2-1
TGTGCCAGCAGTGACTCGATCGGGGGGGCCAATGAGCAGTTCTTC
CASSDSIGGANEQFF
>few|TRBV6-4|-|TRBJ2-1
TGTGCCAGCAGTGCCACCGAGGGGGGGAATGAGCAGTTCTTC
CASSATEGGNEQFF
>few|TRBV27|-|TRBJ1-1
TGTGCCAGCAGTTTCGGAGGGAGCACTGAAGCTTTCTTT
CASSFGGSTEAFF
>-|TRBV15|TRBD1|TRBJ2-4
TGTGCCACCAGCTCTTACAGGGGGATGGGGGACATTCAGTACTTC
CATSSYRGMGDIQYF
>-|TRBV10-2|TRBD2|TRBJ2-5
TGCGCCAGCAGAATTAGCGGGGGCTCGGGGGAGACCCAGTACTTC
CASRISGGSGETQYF
>once|TRBV5-6|-|TRBJ1-2
TGTGCCAGCAGCCGGGACTATGGCTACACCTTC
CASSRDYGYTF
>-|TRBV9|-|TRBJ1-2
TGTGCCAGCAGCGACCGACAGTCCATTAACTATGGCTACACCTTC
CASSDRQSINYGYTF
>-|TRBV6-6|-|TRBJ2-7
TGTGCCAGCAGTTACCCGTTGTGGCAGTCCTACGAGCAGTACTTC
CASSYPLWQSYEQYF
>-|TRBV29-1|-|TRBJ2-2
TGCAGCGTTGGGGCAGAAGCGAACACCGGGGAGCTGTTTTTT
CSVGAEANTGELFF
>-|TRBV6-5|-|TRBJ2-7
TGTGCCAGTCACGGTCGATTGGGCGACGAGCAGTACTTC
CASHGRLGDEQYF
>few|TRBV2|-|TRBJ2-7
TGTGCCAGCGTCTTGGAGCGGGTACGCTACGAGCAGTACTTC
CASVLERVRYEQYF
>-|TRBV7-9|TRBD2|TRBJ2-5
TGTGCCAGCAGCGTGGGACTAGCCATGGGAGAGACCCAGTACTTC
CASSVGLAMGETQYF
>-|TRBV6-1|-|TRBJ2-3
TGTGCCAGCAGTGAAGCGTCAGGGCCAGATACGCAGTATTTT
CASSEASGPDTQYF